This entry lists 24 T cell receptor beta chains sequenced from one sample in a study of high-grade serous ovarian cancer treatment subgroups. Tumor tissue was taken before any definitive surgery or chemotherapy was given. Sequenced by immunoSEQ multiplex PCR; TCRdb stores in-frame clones only, minus some. There are approximately 40,000 clones in the sample; over 60% occur only once, and approximately 3% lies in the top ten. Specimen: tumor tissue. These TCRs come from a human donor with high-grade serous ovarian cancer.

This rearrangement joins TRBV12-5 to TRBJ1-1; 7 bases line up with TRBD1. V was clipped by 3 bases and J by 3 bases; unmatched bases: 7. Germline-derived CDR1 and CDR2 are LGHNT and FRNRAP. The CDR3 length is 15 residues. This chain's CDR3 is CASGFPTGTDTEAFF. CDR3 sequence (DNA): TGTGCTAGTGGTTTCCCGACAGGGACGGACACTGAAGCTTTCTTT.

The chain carries TRBV5-1 and TRBJ2-2; D possibly uses TRBD1 or TRBD2 (5 bases each). CDR1 is SGHRS and CDR2 is YFSETQ in the germline V gene. The CDR3 totals 14 residues. V was cut by 0 bases and J by 5 bases, with 8 bases left in between. The chain's CDR3 is CASSLAEGTGELFF. The CDR3 region has the DNA TGCGCCAGCAGCTTGGCTGAGGGGACCGGGGAGCTGTTTTTT.

The chain uses TRBV18 and TRBJ2-7; weak D call: TRBD2 (6 bases). The CDR3 loop spans 16 amino acids. Germline-derived CDR1 and CDR2 are KGHSH and LQKENI. V was clipped by 3 bases and J by 5 bases, with 20 bases between them. CDR3 bases: TGTGCCAGCTCACCTCCGGGGACGGGGGTCCCGAACGAGCAGTACTTC. This translates into CASSPPGTGVPNEQYF.

This clone showed up just a few times. The V call is TRBV27, the J call TRBJ1-2; no clear D gene. The CDR3 length is 13 residues. Germline CDR1 MNHEY, CDR2 SMNVEV (reference sequence). V was pared by 6 bases and J by 2 bases, with 10 bases between. CDR3 in DNA: TGTGCCAGCAGAGGGAACAGCAACTATGGCTACACCTTC. Amino acids: CASRGNSNYGYTF.

The J gene is TRBJ2-3, the V gene TRBV11-3; D uncertain. V was clipped by 5 bases and J by 2 bases, with 14 bases between them. Germline V CDR1 and CDR2: SGHNT, YENEEA. The CDR3 runs 15 residues. For the CDR3, the DNA is TGTGCCAGCAGCCAAACGGTGGGGTCCACAGATACGCAGTATTTT. Amino acid sequence: CASSQTVGSTDTQYF. The variable domain in full, completed from reference TRBV11-3 and TRBJ2-3, reads EAGVVQSPRYKIIEKKQPVAFWCNPISGHNTLYWYLQNLGQGPELLIRYENEEAVDDSQLPKDRFSAERLKGVDSTLKIQPAELGDSAVYLCASSQTVGSTDTQYFGPGTRLTVL.

This clone was seen just once. The rearrangement uses TRBV27 and TRBJ2-2; TRBD2 matches at 16 bases. The J segment lost 7 bases and the V segment lost 5 bases, leaving 4 bases of the junction unmatched. The V gene's germline CDR1 is MNHEY and CDR2 SMNVEV (reference sequence). This CDR3 contains 16 residues. The CDR3 DNA reads TGTGCCAGCAGTCCAGGGACTAGCGGGAGGGGCGGGGAGCTGTTTTTT. It is translated as CASSPGTSGRGGELFF.

This clone was counted between two and nine times. The chain combines TRBV18 with TRBJ2-1; 7 bases match TRBD2. There are 17 residues in the CDR3. The junction had 14 bases not matched to a gene; V was cut back by 1 base and J by 8 bases. The V gene's germline CDR1 is KGHSH and CDR2 LQKENI. This chain's CDR3 is CASSPRLLAMVEDEQFF. The CDR3 bases are TGTGCCAGCTCACCACGGTTACTAGCGATGGTCGAAGATGAGCAGTTCTTC.

The chain carries TRBV27 and TRBJ2-5; D not resolved. The germline V gene has CDR1 MNHEY and CDR2 SMNVEV (reference sequence). The length of the CDR3 is 12 residues. Trimming removed 3 bases from V and 2 bases from J, with 4 bases in between. This chain's CDR3 is CASSFPQETQYF. As DNA, the CDR3 is TGTGCCAGCAGTTTCCCACAAGAGACCCAGTACTTC.

This clone was counted between two and nine times. J is TRBJ2-2 and V is TRBV6-4; the D gene is possibly TRBD1 (6 bases). The ends were cut back, 0 bases at V and 4 bases at J, with 6 bases in the middle. Germline V CDR1 and CDR2: MRHNA, SNTAGT. The CDR3 totals 14 residues. The CDR3 coding sequence is TGTGCCAGCAGTGACTCGGACAGCACCGGGGAGCTGTTTTTT. Its translation: CASSDSDSTGELFF.

The CDR3 nucleotides read TGTGCCTCACGGACCGTTTACAATGAGCAGTTCTTC. It translates to CASRTVYNEQFF. The chain carries TRBV27 and TRBJ2-1; no firm D call. V was trimmed by 11 bases and J by 4 bases, leaving 12 bases between them. This CDR3 is built from 12 residues. CDR1 is MNHEY and CDR2 is SMNVEV in the germline V gene (reference sequence).

The chain combines TRBV28 with TRBJ1-2; maybe TRBD1 (6 bases). V shed 5 bases and J shed 7 bases, with 23 bases lying between them. The CDR3 extends over 16 amino acids. Germline CDR1 is MDHEN and CDR2 is SYDVKM. CDR3 region: CASSQSDRFSASGYTF. CDR3 in DNA: TGTGCCAGCAGTCAGTCGGACAGATTTAGCGCCTCTGGCTACACCTTC.

The rearrangement joins TRBV9 to TRBJ1-3; no firm D call. Trimming shortened V by 0 bases and J by 7 bases, and 2 bases separated the two germline ends. CDR1 is SGDLS and CDR2 is YYNGEE in the germline V gene. This CDR3 has 11 amino acids. In DNA, the CDR3 is TGTGCCAGCAGCGTAGCCAACACCATATATTTT. It codes for CASSVANTIYF.

This chain links TRBV30 with TRBJ2-7; 9 bases are a match to TRBD1. Germline CDR1 is GTSNPN and CDR2 is SVGIG (reference sequence). V was clipped by 6 bases and J by 5 bases; unmatched bases: 11. The CDR3 consists of 14 residues. The CDR3 loop reads CACMPGQGRDEQYF. DNA of the CDR3: TGTGCCTGCATGCCGGGACAGGGACGCGACGAGCAGTACTTC. Together with reference TRBV30 and TRBJ2-7, the CDR3 gives the full variable domain: SQTIHQWPATLVQPVGSPLSLECTVEGTSNPNLYWYRQAAGRGLQLLFYSVGIGQISSEVPQNLSASRPQDRQFILSSKKLLLSDSGFYLCACMPGQGRDEQYFGPGTRLTVT.

In its sample, this clone was seen once. This rearrangement joins TRBV9 to TRBJ2-5; 10 bases fit TRBD2. The germline gives CDR1 SGDLS, CDR2 YYNGEE. V shed 9 bases, J shed 6 bases, and the junction held 8 bases outside the gene matches. This CDR3 has 13 amino acids. CDR3 loop: CATSGRGGKTQYF. Written as DNA, the CDR3 is TGTGCCACGAGCGGGAGGGGAGGGAAGACCCAGTACTTC.

This rearrangement joins TRBV4-1 to TRBJ2-2; D unresolved. Trimming shortened V by 6 bases and J by 1 base, and 3 bases separated the two germline ends. This CDR3 has 12 residues. In germline, CDR1 is MGHRA, CDR2 YSYEKL. CDR3 amino acids: CASSVNTGELFF. In DNA form, the CDR3 reads TGCGCCAGCAGTGTGAACACCGGGGAGCTGTTTTTT.

The chain couples TRBV28 to TRBJ1-5, with D tentatively TRBD1 (6 bases). The CDR3 is made up of 20 amino acids. With 6 bases removed from V and 5 bases from J, the gap between germline ends came to 32 bases. Germline V gene lookup returns CDR1 MDHEN and CDR2 SYDVKM. The DNA of the CDR3 is TGTGCCAGCAGACCCCGTGAAGGGAGGCAGGGTGGGGGGCTTCATCAGCCCCAGCATTTT. Translation: CASRPREGRQGGGLHQPQHF.

This chain uses TRBV11-1 with TRBJ2-1; no reliable D call. Germline V gene sequence: CDR1 SGHAT, CDR2 FQDESV (reference sequence). The CDR3 consists of 15 residues. Trimming left V 1 base short and J 0 bases short, with 7 bases between. The CDR3 loop reads CASSLGGSSYNEQFF. The CDR3 bases are TGTGCCAGCAGCTTAGGGGGAAGCTCCTACAATGAGCAGTTCTTC.

This chain uses TRBV4-3 with TRBJ1-4, with a weak D call TRBD1 (5 bases). Deletions cut 0 bases from V and 7 bases from J, with 15 bases between. The germline V gene has CDR1 LGHNA and CDR2 YSLEER. CDR3 size: 16 residues. The chain's CDR3 is CASSQDGEGRSEKLFF. In nucleotides, the CDR3 is TGCGCCAGCAGCCAAGATGGGGAGGGGAGGAGTGAAAAACTGTTTTTT.

A few counts support this clone. This rearrangement joins TRBV28 to TRBJ1-3; no clear D. This CDR3 is built from 10 residues. Germline CDR1 reads MDHEN; CDR2 reads SYDVKM. CDR3 amino acids: CGCGGNTIYF. The CDR3, as DNA: TGTGGGTGTGGCGGAAACACCATATATTTT.

CDR3: CASSGTDQETQYF. CDR3 bases: TGTGCCAGCAGCGGGACAGACCAAGAGACCCAGTACTTC. V and J are TRBV5-5 and TRBJ2-5; 7 nucleotides match TRBD1. Germline CDR1 reads SGHKS; CDR2 reads YYEKEE (reference sequence). After removal of 4 bases from V and 0 bases from J, the junction contained 0 bases not matched to a gene. This CDR3 region has 13 residues.

This chain links TRBV7-9 with TRBJ2-7; no clear D. The CDR3 is made up of 12 amino acids. CDR1 SEHNR and CDR2 FQNEAQ come from the germline V gene (reference sequence). V lost 1 base and J lost 6, with 7 bases in between. The CDR3 region has the DNA TGTGCCAGCAGCTTAGGAGGAAGCGAGCAGTACTTC. It yields the protein CASSLGGSEQYF.

This clone came up a few times. The V and J genes are TRBV11-2 and TRBJ2-7; 7 positions match TRBD2. Losses at the gene ends were 1 base for V and 2 bases for J; bases not matched to a gene: 5. The CDR3 runs to 15 residues. Germline V gene lookup returns CDR1 SGHAT and CDR2 FQNNGV. This CDR3 reads CASSLGASGAYEQYF. Written as DNA, the CDR3 is TGTGCCAGCAGCTTAGGGGCTAGCGGAGCCTACGAGCAGTACTTC.

V and J are TRBV5-4 and TRBJ2-6; a weak D match, TRBD1 (5 bases). The V and J ends lost 4 bases and 2 bases respectively, with 13 bases between them. The germline V gene encodes CDR1 SGHNT and CDR2 YYREEE (reference sequence). The CDR3 covers 16 residues. As DNA, the CDR3 is TGTGCCAGCAGCAAATCAGGGTCCCCTGGGGCCAACGTCCTGACTTTC. Protein product: CASSKSGSPGANVLTF.

The rearrangement uses TRBV25-1 and TRBJ1-3; D possibly corresponds to TRBD1 (5 bases). V lost 3 bases and J lost 0, with 12 bases in between. CDR3 size: 16 residues. Germline assignment: CDR1 MGHDK and CDR2 SYGVNS. CDR3 sequence reads: CASSEQGILSGNTIYF. The CDR3, as DNA: TGTGCCAGCAGTGAGCAGGGTATCCTCTCTGGAAACACCATATATTTT. The full variable domain, rest sourced from reference TRBV25-1 and TRBJ1-3, is EADIYQTPRYLVIGTGKKITLECSQTMGHDKMYWYQQDPGMELHLIHYSYGVNSTEKGDLSSESTVSRIRTEHFPLTLESARPSHTSQYLCASSEQGILSGNTIYFGEGSWLTVV.